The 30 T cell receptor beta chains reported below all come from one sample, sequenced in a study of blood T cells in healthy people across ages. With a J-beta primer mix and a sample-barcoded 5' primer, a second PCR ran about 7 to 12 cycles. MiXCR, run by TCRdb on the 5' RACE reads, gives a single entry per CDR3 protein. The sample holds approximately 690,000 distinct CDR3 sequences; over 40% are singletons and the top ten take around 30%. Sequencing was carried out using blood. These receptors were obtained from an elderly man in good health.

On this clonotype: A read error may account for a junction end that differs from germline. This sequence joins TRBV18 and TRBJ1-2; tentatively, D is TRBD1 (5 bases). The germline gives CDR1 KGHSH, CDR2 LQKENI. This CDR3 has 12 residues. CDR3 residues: CDSSRDDYGYTF. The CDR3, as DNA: TGTGACAGCTCCCGGGACGACTATGGCTACACCTTC.

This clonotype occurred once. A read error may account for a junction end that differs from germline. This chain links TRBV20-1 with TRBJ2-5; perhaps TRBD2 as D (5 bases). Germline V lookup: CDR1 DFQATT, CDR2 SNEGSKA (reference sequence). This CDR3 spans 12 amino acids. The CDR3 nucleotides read TGCAGTACTAGGCTACACCAAGAGACCCAGTACTTC. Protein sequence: CSTRLHQETQYF.

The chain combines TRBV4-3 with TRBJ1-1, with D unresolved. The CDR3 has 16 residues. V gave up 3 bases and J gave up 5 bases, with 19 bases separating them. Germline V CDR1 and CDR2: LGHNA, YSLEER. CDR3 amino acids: CASSQDVWAVRTEAFF. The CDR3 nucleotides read TGCGCCAGCAGCCAGGATGTCTGGGCGGTTCGGACTGAAGCTTTCTTT.

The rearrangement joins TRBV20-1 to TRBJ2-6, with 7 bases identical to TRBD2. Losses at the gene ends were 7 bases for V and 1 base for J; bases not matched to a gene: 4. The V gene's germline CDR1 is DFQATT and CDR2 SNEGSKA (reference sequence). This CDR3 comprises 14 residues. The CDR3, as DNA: TGCAGTGTCGCTAGCGGATCTGGGGCCAACGTCCTGACTTTC. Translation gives CSVASGSGANVLTF.

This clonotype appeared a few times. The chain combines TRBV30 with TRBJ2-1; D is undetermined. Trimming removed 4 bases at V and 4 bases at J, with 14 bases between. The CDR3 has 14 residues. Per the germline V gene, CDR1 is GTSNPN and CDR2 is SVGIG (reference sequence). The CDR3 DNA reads TGTGCCTGGAACTTTGATCGGCGGTACAATGAGCAGTTCTTC. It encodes CAWNFDRRYNEQFF.

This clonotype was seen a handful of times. CDR3 sequence: CSARVAGVGEQYF. The CDR3 region has the DNA TGCAGTGCTAGAGTGGCGGGAGTCGGTGAGCAGTACTTC. The chain links TRBV20-1 to TRBJ2-5; the match to TRBD2 covers 7 bases. V dropped 1 base and J dropped 11; count of bases not matched to a gene: 10. Looked up from germline, CDR1 is DFQATT and CDR2 is SNEGSKA (reference sequence). The CDR3 length is 13 residues.

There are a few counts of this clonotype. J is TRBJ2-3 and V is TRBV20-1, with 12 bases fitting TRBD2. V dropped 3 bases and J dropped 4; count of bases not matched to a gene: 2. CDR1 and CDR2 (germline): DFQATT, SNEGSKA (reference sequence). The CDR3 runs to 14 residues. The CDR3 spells CSARTSGGSDTQYF. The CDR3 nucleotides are TGCAGTGCTAGGACTAGCGGGGGCTCAGATACGCAGTATTTT.

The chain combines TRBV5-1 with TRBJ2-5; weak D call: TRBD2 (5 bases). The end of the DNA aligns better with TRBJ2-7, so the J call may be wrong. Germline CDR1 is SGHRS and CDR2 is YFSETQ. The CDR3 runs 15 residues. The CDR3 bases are TGCGCCAGCAGCTTGGCGCGTGGGGAGTCCGCCGAGCAGTACTTC. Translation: CASSLARGESAEQYF.

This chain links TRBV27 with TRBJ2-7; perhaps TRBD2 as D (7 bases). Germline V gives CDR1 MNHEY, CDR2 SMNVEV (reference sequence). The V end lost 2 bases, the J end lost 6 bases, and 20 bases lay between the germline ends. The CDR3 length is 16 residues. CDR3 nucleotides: TGTGCCAGCAGTTTACGAAATGGGGGGGGGCAGGGCGAGCAGTACTTC. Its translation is CASSLRNGGGQGEQYF.

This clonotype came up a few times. The CDR3 is CASSGTSGGIYNEQFF. For the CDR3, the DNA is TGCGCCAGCAGCGGGACTAGCGGGGGCATCTACAATGAGCAGTTCTTC. V gene TRBV4-1 combines with J gene TRBJ2-1; the match to TRBD2 covers 14 bases. This CDR3 is built from 16 residues. The germline CDR1 and CDR2 sequences are MGHRA and YSYEKL. V was pared by 5 bases and J by 3 bases, with 3 bases of the junction left unmatched.

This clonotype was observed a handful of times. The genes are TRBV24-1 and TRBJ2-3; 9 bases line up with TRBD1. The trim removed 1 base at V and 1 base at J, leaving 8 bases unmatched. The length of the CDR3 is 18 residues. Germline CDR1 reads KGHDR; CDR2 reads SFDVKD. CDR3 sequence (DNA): TGTGCCACCAGTGATTTCCTAGGACAGGGGAGAGGCACAGATACGCAGTATTTT. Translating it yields CATSDFLGQGRGTDTQYF.

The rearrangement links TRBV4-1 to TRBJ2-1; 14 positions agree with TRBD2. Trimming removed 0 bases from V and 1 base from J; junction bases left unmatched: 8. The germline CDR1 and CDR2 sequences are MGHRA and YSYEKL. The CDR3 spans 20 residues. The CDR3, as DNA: TGCGCCAGCAGCCAAGAGGGGGGACTAGCGGGAGTGAGGTCCTACAATGAGCAGTTCTTC. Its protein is CASSQEGGLAGVRSYNEQFF.

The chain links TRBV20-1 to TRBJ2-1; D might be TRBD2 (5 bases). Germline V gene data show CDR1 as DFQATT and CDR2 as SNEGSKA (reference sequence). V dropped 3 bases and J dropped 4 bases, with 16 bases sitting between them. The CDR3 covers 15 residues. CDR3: CSASVRGKGYNEQFF. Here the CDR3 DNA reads TGCAGTGCTAGCGTACGAGGGAAAGGTTACAATGAGCAGTTCTTC.

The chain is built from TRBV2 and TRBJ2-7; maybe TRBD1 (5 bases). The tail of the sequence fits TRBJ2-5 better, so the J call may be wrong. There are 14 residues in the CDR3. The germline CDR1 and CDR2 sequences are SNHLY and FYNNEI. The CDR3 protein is CASSESRVVVTQYF. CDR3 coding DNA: TGTGCCAGCAGTGAAAGCAGGGTTGTAGTGACCCAGTACTTC.

CDR3 DNA: TGTGCCAGCAGCCAAGTCTGGGCGTCTAGCGGGACAGAGACCCAGTTCTTC. Its translation: CASSQVWASSGTETQFF. The V gene is TRBV3-1, the J gene TRBJ2-5, with 9 nucleotides matching TRBD2. The DNA end favors TRBJ2-1, so the J call may be wrong. The CDR3 is 17 residues long. The germline V gene has CDR1 LGHDT and CDR2 YNNKEL (reference sequence).

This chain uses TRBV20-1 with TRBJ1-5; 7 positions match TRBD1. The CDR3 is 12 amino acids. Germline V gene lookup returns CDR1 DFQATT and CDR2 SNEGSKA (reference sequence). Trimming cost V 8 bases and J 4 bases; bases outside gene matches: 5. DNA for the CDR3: TGCAGTATGCGACAGGGTAATCAGCCCCAGCATTTT. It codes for CSMRQGNQPQHF.

The CDR3 region is CSARGDRTNTEAFF. In nucleotides, the CDR3 is TGCAGTGCTAGGGGGGACAGGACGAACACTGAAGCTTTCTTT. The V gene is TRBV20-1, the J gene TRBJ1-1; 8 bases line up with TRBD1. Germline V gene data show CDR1 as DFQATT and CDR2 as SNEGSKA (reference sequence). V trimming: 3 bases; J trimming: 1 base; junction bases outside the gene matches: 4. This CDR3 is 14 amino acids long.

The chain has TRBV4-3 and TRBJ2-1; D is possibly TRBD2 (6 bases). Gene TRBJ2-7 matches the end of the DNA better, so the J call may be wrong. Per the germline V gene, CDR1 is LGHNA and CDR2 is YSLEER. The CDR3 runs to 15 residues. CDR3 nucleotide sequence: TGCGCCAGCAGCCAAGAGGGACTCGAATACAATGAGCAGTACTTC. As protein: CASSQEGLEYNEQYF.

The CDR3 DNA follows: TGCAGCGTCATAAAGCGGGGGACCTCCTACGAGCAGTACTTC. Translation: CSVIKRGTSYEQYF. The chain combines TRBV29-1 with TRBJ2-7; the match to TRBD2 covers 8 bases. V shed 6 bases and J 0 bases; nucleotides not matched to a gene: 7. The CDR3 covers 14 residues. Germline V CDR1 and CDR2: SQVTM, ANQGSEA.

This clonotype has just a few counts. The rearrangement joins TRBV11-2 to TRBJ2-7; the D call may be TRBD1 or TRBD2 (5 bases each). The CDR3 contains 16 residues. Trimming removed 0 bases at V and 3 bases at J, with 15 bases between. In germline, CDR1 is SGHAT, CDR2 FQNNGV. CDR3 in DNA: TGTGCCAGCAGCTTAGATCGGGGCCCTACCATCTACGAGCAGTACTTC. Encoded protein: CASSLDRGPTIYEQYF.

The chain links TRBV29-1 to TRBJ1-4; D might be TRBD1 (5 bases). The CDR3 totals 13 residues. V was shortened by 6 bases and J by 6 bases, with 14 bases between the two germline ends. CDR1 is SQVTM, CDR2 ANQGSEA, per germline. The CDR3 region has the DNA TGCAGCGTGACAGCCCAAGGGGATGAAAAACTGTTTTTT. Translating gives CSVTAQGDEKLFF. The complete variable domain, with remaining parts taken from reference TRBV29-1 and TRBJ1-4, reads SAVISQKPSRDICQRGTSLTIQCQVDSQVTMMFWYRQQPGQSLTLIATANQGSEATYESGFVIDKFPISRPNLTFSTLTVSNMSPEDSSIYLCSVTAQGDEKLFFGSGTQLSVL.

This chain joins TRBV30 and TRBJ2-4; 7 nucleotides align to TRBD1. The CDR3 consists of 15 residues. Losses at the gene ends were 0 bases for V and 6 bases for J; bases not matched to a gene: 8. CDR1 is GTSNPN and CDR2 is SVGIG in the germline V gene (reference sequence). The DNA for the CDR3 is TGTGCCTGGAGTGTAGACAGGGCTGAGAGAAACATTCAGTACTTC. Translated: CAWSVDRAERNIQYF. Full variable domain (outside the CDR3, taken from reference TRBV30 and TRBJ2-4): SQTIHQWPATLVQPVGSPLSLECTVEGTSNPNLYWYRQAAGRGLQLLFYSVGIGQISSEVPQNLSASRPQDRQFILSSKKLLLSDSGFYLCAWSVDRAERNIQYFGAGTRLSVL.

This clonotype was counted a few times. CDR3 sequence (DNA): TGTGCCAGCAGGAACGACAGGGTCCAAGAGACCCAGTACTTC. This encodes CASRNDRVQETQYF. This sequence joins TRBV25-1 and TRBJ2-5; TRBD1 agrees at 7 bases. Germline-derived CDR1 and CDR2 are MGHDK and SYGVNS. The V gene end was trimmed by 6 bases and the J gene end by 1 base; junction bases not matched to a gene: 5. This CDR3 region has 14 residues.

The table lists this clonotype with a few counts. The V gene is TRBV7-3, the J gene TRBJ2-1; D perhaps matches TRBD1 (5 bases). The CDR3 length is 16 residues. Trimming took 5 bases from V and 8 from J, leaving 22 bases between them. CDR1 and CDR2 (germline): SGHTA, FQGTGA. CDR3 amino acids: CASSLQVFKDWDEQFF. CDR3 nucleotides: TGTGCCAGCAGCCTACAGGTATTCAAAGATTGGGATGAGCAGTTCTTC.

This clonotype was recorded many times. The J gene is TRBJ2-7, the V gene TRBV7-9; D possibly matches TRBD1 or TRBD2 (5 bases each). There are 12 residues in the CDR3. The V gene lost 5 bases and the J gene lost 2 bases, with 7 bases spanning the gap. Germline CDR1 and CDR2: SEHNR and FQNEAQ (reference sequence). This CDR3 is CASSPGPYEQYF. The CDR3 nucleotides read TGTGCCAGCAGCCCGGGACCCTACGAGCAGTACTTC.

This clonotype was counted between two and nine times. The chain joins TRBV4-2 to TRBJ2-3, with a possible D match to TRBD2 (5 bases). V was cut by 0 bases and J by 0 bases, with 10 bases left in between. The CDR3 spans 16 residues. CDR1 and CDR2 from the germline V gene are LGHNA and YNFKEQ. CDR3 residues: CASSQEVGGSTDTQYF. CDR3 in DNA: TGTGCCAGCAGCCAAGAAGTCGGCGGGAGCACAGATACGCAGTATTTT.

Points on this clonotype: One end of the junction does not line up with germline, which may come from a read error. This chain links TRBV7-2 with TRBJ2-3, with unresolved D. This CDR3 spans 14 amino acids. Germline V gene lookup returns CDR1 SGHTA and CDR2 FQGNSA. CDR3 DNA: TGTGCCGGCAGCCTCTCGACGGGCACAGATACGCAGTATTTT. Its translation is CAGSLSTGTDTQYF. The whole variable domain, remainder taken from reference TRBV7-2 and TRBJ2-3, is GAGVSQSPSNKVTEKGKDVELRCDPISGHTALYWYRQSLGQGLEFLIYFQGNSAPDKSGLPSDRFSAERTGGSVSTLTIQRTQQEDSAVYLCAGSLSTGTDTQYFGPGTRLTVL.

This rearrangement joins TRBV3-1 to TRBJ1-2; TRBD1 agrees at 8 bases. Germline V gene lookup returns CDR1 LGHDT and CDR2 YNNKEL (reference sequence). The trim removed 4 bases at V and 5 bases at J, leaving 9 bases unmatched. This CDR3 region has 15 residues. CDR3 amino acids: CASSPWTGRDYGYTF. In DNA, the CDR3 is TGTGCCAGCAGCCCTTGGACAGGGAGGGATTATGGCTACACCTTC.

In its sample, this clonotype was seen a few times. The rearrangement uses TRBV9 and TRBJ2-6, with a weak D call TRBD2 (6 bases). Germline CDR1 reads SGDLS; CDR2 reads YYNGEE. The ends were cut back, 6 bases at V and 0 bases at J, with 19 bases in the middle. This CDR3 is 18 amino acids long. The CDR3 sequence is CASTKDAGPSSGANVLTF. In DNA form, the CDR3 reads TGTGCCAGCACCAAAGACGCGGGGCCAAGCTCTGGGGCCAACGTCCTGACTTTC.

The CDR3 spells CSARTISGGAGYNEQFF. CDR3 coding DNA: TGCAGTGCTCGAACCATAAGCGGGGGGGCCGGATACAATGAGCAGTTCTTC. The gene calls are TRBV20-1 and TRBJ2-1, with TRBD2 matching over 10 bases. The CDR3 length is 17 residues. Germline CDR1 reads DFQATT; CDR2 reads SNEGSKA (reference sequence). V lost 5 bases to trimming and J lost 4 bases; unmatched junction nucleotides: 14.